A selection of T cell receptor beta chains follows, all from one sample in a study of blood T cell repertoires in COVID-19. Assay used: immunoSEQ multiplex PCR; TCRdb lists only in-frame clones, some missing. The sample has about 270,000 clones, about 87% seen once; the top ten hold about 3%. Material for sequencing was PBMCs or T cells enriched from blood (not recorded which). Receptors originate from a woman aged 50 to 60 who had recovered from COVID-19. Both conserved end residues are part of each CDR3. D genes are given only for firm matches. Expanded clones are given a class, and other clones once, few, many or no size at all.

clone size	J gene	V gene	D gene	CDR3 protein	CDR3 DNA
many	TRBJ1-1	TRBV28	TRBD1	CATRTGNEAFF	TGTGCCACCAGGACAGGAAATGAAGCTTTCTTT
-	TRBJ1-1	TRBV2	-	CASSREQGITEAFF	TGTGCCAGCAGTAGAGAACAGGGTATCACTGAAGCTTTCTTT
few	TRBJ2-1	TRBV5-1	TRBD1	CASSRLRDRGAGKKLAMLDEQFF	TGCGCCAGCAGCCGCCTCCGGGACAGGGGCGCCGGGAAAAAGCTAGCGATGTTGGATGAGCAGTTCTTC
few	TRBJ2-1	TRBV5-4	-	CASSYGGPINEQFF	TGTGCCAGCAGCTACGGAGGGCCAATCAATGAGCAGTTCTTC
-	TRBJ1-2	TRBV18	-	CASFPTFSYGYTF	TGTGCCAGCTTTCCGACATTTAGCTATGGCTACACCTTC
-	TRBJ1-4	TRBV15	TRBD1	CATSSGTGLNEKLFF	TGTGCCACCAGCAGTGGGACAGGCCTCAATGAAAAACTGTTTTTT
-	TRBJ1-6	TRBV7-2	-	CASSWQGTRSPLHF	TGTGCCAGCAGCTGGCAGGGTACACGTTCACCCCTCCACTTT
once	TRBJ1-1	TRBV5-5	-	CASSKQGKITEAFF	TGTGCCAGCAGCAAACAGGGTAAGATCACTGAAGCTTTCTTT
few	TRBJ1-1	TRBV20-1	-	CSALRSTEAFF	TGCAGTGCACTCCGGAGCACTGAAGCTTTCTTT
-	TRBJ1-6	TRBV7-2	TRBD1	CASSLGPHRGRGSPLHF	TGTGCCAGCAGCTTAGGCCCGCACAGGGGGAGAGGATCACCCCTCCACTTT
-	TRBJ1-1	TRBV7-9	-	CASSSFRGNINTEAFF	TGTGCCAGCAGCTCTTTCAGAGGGAACATTAACACTGAAGCTTTCTTT
many	TRBJ1-5	TRBV2	-	CASSDRRLDQPQHF	TGTGCCAGCAGTGATAGGCGGCTAGATCAGCCCCAGCATTTT
-	TRBJ1-2	TRBV28	TRBD1	CASLPSLRTGSYTF	TGTGCCAGCCTTCCGAGTTTAAGGACAGGGAGCTACACCTTC
-	TRBJ2-2	TRBV28	TRBD1	CASSFGTGSTGELFF	TGTGCCAGCAGTTTTGGGACAGGGAGCACCGGGGAGCTGTTTTTT
-	TRBJ1-1	TRBV28	-	CASSVSPEAFF	TGTGCCAGCAGTGTCAGTCCTGAAGCTTTCTTT
-	TRBJ1-2	TRBV7-2	-	CASSVYRVNYGYTF	TGTGCCAGCAGCGTATACAGGGTTAACTATGGCTACACCTTC
-	TRBJ1-5	TRBV7-2	-	CASSNRVGSNQPQHF	TGTGCCAGCAGCAACAGGGTCGGCAGCAATCAGCCCCAGCATTTT
-	TRBJ2-1	TRBV5-1	-	CASSLASGSYNEQFF	TGCGCCAGCAGCTTGGCCTCCGGGTCGTACAATGAGCAGTTCTTC
-	TRBJ2-1	TRBV29-1	TRBD2	CSVEEVELATGDEQFF	TGCAGCGTTGAGGAAGTGGAACTAGCGACTGGCGATGAGCAGTTCTTC
-	TRBJ1-1	TRBV11-1	-	CASSKYRDKETEAFF	TGTGCCAGCAGTAAATACCGGGACAAGGAAACTGAAGCTTTCTTT
-	TRBJ1-1	TRBV20-1	TRBD1	CSASSGGLNTEAFF	TGCAGTGCTAGTTCAGGGGGGTTGAACACTGAAGCTTTCTTT
few	TRBJ1-2	TRBV7-2	TRBD1	CASSLVQGVDGYTF	TGTGCCAGCAGCTTAGTCCAGGGGGTTGATGGCTACACCTTC
-	TRBJ2-7	TRBV6-6	TRBD1	CASSYSKDRATYEQYF	TGTGCCAGCAGTTACTCGAAGGACAGGGCGACCTACGAGCAGTACTTC
-	TRBJ2-7	TRBV23-1	TRBD2	CASGRGVKREAKDEQYF	TGCGCCAGCGGAAGGGGGGTGAAGCGGGAGGCGAAGGACGAGCAGTACTTC
-	TRBJ1-1	TRBV2	-	CASRDQGGTEAFF	TGTGCCAGCAGGGACCAGGGTGGCACTGAAGCTTTCTTT
-	TRBJ2-7	TRBV30	TRBD2	CAWNSGNYEQYF	TGTGCCTGGAATAGCGGGAACTACGAGCAGTACTTC
-	TRBJ2-3	TRBV7-2	TRBD1	CASRQKGAKAPDSTDTQYF	TGTGCCAGCAGGCAAAAGGGGGCGAAAGCGCCCGATAGCACAGATACGCAGTATTTT
-	TRBJ2-2	TRBV24-1	-	CATSDHGLAQELFF	TGTGCCACCAGTGACCATGGACTGGCCCAGGAGCTGTTTTTT
-	TRBJ2-2	TRBV11-3	TRBD1	CASSPGGTNTGELFF	TGTGCCAGCAGCCCAGGGGGTACGAACACCGGGGAGCTGTTTTTT